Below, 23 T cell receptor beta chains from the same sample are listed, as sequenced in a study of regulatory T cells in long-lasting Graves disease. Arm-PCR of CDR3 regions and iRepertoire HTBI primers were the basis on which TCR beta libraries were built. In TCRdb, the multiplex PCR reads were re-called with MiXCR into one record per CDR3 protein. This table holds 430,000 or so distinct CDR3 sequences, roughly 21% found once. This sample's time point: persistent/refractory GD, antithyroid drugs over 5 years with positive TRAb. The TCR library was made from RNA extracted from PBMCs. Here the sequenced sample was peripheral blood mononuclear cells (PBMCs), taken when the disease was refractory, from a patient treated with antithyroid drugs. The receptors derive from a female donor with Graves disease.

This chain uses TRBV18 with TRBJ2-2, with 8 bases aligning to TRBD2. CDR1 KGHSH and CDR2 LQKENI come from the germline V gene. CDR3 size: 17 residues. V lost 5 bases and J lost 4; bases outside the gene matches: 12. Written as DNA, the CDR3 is TGTGCCAGCTCATCCGCCGGGACTAGTATGGGCACCGGGGAGCTGTTTTTT. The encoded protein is CASSSAGTSMGTGELFF. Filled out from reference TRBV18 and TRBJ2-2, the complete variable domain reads NAGVMQNPRHLVRRRGQEARLRCSPMKGHSHVYWYRQLPEEGLKFMVYLQKENIIDESGMPKERFSAEFPKEGPSILRIQQVVRGDSAAYFCASSSAGTSMGTGELFFGEGSRLTVL.

CDR3 in amino acids: CAIRDQGIEQYF. The CDR3 nucleotides are TGTGCCATCAGGGACCAGGGTATCGAGCAGTACTTC. This chain connects TRBV10-3 to TRBJ2-7, with D possibly being TRBD1 (5 bases). Trimming shortened V by 6 bases and J by 6 bases, and 12 bases separated the two germline ends. This CDR3 is built from 12 residues. Per the germline V gene, CDR1 is ENHRY and CDR2 is SYGVKD.

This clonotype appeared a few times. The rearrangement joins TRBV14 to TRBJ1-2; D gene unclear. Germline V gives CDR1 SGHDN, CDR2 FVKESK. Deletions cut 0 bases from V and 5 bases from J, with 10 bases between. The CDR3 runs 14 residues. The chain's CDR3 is CASSQDVVGYGYTF. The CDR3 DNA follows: TGTGCCAGCAGCCAAGATGTTGTAGGGTATGGCTACACCTTC.

In nucleotides, the CDR3 is TGCAGCGAAGACCCGGGGGCCACTGAAGCTTTCTTT. This encodes CSEDPGATEAFF. The chain is built from TRBV29-1 and TRBJ1-1; D perhaps matches TRBD1 (6 bases). Trimming removed 7 bases at V and 4 bases at J, with 13 bases between. This CDR3 has 12 amino acids. Germline-derived CDR1 and CDR2 are SQVTM and ANQGSEA.

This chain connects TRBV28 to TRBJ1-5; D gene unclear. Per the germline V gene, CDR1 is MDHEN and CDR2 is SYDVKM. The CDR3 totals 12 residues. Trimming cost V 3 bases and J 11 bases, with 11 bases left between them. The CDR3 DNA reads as TGTGCCAGCAGTTTGAATGACCAGGCCCAGCATTTT. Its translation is CASSLNDQAQHF.

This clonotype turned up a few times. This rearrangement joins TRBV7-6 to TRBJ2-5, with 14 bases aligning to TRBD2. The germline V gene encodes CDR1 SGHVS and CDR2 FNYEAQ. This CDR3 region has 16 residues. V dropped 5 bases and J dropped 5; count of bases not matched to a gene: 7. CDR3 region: CASSQGLAGVMETQYF. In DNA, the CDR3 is TGTGCCAGCAGCCAGGGACTAGCGGGAGTAATGGAGACCCAGTACTTC.

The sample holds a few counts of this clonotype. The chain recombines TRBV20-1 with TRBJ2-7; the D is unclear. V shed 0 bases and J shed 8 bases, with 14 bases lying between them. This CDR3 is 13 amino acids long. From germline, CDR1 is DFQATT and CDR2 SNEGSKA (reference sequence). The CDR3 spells CSARDGQLVKQYF. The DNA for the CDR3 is TGCAGTGCTAGAGATGGTCAGTTGGTAAAGCAGTACTTC.

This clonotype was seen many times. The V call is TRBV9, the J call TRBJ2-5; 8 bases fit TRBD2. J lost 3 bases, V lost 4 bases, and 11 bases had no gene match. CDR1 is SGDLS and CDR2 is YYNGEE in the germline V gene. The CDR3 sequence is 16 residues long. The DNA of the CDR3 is TGTGCCAGCAGCATACCCAGAGCGGGAGCTGAAGAGACCCAGTACTTC. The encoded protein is CASSIPRAGAEETQYF. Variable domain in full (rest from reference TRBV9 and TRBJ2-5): DSGVTQTPKHLITATGQRVTLRCSPRSGDLSVYWYQQSLDQGLQFLIQYYNGEERAKGNILERFSAQQFPDLHSELNLSSLELGDSALYFCASSIPRAGAEETQYFGPGTRLLVL.

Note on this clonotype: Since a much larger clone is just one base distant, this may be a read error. The CDR3 DNA sequence: TGTGCCAGCAGCGTAGCGGGGGAGGACTATGGCCACACCTTC. Its protein is CASSVAGEDYGHTF. The rearrangement links TRBV9 to TRBJ1-2; D might be TRBD1 (5 bases). Germline lookup yields CDR1 SGDLS and CDR2 YYNGEE. The CDR3 length is 14 residues.

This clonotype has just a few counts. CDR3 nucleotides: TGTGCCAGCAGCTCGGGGACTAGCGGGAGCCTTGAGACCCAGTACTTC. Encoded protein: CASSSGTSGSLETQYF. J is TRBJ2-5 and V is TRBV7-9, with 14 bases aligning to TRBD2. V lost 4 bases to trimming and J lost 5 bases; unmatched junction nucleotides: 6. Germline V lookup: CDR1 SEHNR, CDR2 FQNEAQ (reference sequence). This CDR3 is built from 16 residues.

CDR3 protein: CSASGGIISNQPQHF. The CDR3 DNA reads TGCAGTGCTTCCGGTGGTATTATTAGCAATCAGCCCCAGCATTTT. The chain links TRBV20-1 to TRBJ1-5; D unresolved. Germline V gene sequence: CDR1 DFQATT, CDR2 SNEGSKA (reference sequence). This CDR3 contains 15 residues. Trimming shortened V by 5 bases and J by 0 bases, and 14 bases separated the two germline ends.

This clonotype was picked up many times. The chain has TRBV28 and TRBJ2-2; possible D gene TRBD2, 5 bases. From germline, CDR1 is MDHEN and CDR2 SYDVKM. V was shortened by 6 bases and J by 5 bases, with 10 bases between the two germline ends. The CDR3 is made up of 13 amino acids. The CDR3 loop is CASSLSGTGELFF. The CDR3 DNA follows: TGTGCCAGCAGCTTGTCGGGAACCGGGGAGCTGTTTTTT.

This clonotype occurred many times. CDR3 coding DNA: TGTGCCAGCAGTTCGGGGACTGGGAATGAGCAGTTCTTC. Protein sequence: CASSSGTGNEQFF. The chain carries TRBV28 and TRBJ2-1, with TRBD2 as a possible D gene (6 bases). Germline values: CDR1 MDHEN, CDR2 SYDVKM. The ends were cut back, 4 bases at V and 7 bases at J, with 11 bases in the middle. This CDR3 contains 13 residues.

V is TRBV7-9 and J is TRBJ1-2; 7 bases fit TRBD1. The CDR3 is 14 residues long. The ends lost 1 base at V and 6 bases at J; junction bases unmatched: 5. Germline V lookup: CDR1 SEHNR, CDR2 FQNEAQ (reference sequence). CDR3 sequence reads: CASSLGYRGDGYTF. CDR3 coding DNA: TGTGCCAGCAGCTTAGGGTACAGGGGTGATGGCTACACCTTC.

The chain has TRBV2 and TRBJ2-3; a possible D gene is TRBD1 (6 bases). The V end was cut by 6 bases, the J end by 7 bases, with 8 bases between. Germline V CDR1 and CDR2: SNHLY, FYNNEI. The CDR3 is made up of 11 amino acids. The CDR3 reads CASSRGNTQYF. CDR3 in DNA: TGTGCCAGCAGCAGGGGAAATACGCAGTATTTT.

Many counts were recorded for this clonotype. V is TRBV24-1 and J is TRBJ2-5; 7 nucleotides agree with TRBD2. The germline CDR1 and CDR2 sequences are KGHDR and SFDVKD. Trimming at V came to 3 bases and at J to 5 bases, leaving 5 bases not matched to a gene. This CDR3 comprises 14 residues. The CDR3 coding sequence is TGTGCCACCAGTGATCCAACTAGCGTTGAGACCCAGTACTTC. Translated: CATSDPTSVETQYF.

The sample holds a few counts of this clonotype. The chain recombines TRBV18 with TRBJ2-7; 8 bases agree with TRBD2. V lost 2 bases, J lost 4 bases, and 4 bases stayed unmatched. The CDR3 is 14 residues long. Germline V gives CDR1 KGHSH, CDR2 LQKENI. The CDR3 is CASSPATSEYEQYF. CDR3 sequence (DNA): TGTGCCAGCTCACCAGCGACTAGCGAGTACGAGCAGTACTTC. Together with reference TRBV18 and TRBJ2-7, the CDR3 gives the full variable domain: NAGVMQNPRHLVRRRGQEARLRCSPMKGHSHVYWYRQLPEEGLKFMVYLQKENIIDESGMPKERFSAEFPKEGPSILRIQQVVRGDSAAYFCASSPATSEYEQYFGPGTRLTVT.

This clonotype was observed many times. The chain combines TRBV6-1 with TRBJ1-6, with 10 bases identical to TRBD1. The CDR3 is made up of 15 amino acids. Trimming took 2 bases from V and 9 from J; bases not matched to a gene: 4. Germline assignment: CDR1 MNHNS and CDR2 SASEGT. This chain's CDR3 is CASSEFGQGVSPLHF. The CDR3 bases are TGTGCCAGCAGTGAATTCGGACAGGGGGTTTCACCCCTCCACTTT.

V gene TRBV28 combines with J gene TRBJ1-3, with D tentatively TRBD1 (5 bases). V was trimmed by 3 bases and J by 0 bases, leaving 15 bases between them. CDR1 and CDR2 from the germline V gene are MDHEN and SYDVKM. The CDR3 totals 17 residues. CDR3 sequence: CASSFPSGESSGNTIYF. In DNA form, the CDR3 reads TGTGCCAGCAGTTTTCCATCGGGGGAGAGCTCTGGAAACACCATATATTTT.

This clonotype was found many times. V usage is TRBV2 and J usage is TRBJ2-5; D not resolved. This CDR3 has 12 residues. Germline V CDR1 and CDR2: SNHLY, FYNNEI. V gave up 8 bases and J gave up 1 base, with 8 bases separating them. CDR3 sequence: CASSKIQETQYF. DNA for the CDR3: TGTGCCAGCTCTAAGATCCAAGAGACCCAGTACTTC.

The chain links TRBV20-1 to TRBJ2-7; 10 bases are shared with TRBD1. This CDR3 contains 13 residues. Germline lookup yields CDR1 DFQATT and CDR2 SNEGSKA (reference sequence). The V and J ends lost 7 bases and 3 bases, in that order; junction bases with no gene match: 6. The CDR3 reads CSGTRDRGYEQYF. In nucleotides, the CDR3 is TGCAGTGGCACCCGGGACAGGGGCTACGAGCAGTACTTC.

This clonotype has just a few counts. The CDR3, as DNA: TGTGCCAGCAGTGGGGACGGGTACAATGAGCAGTTCTTC. It translates to CASSGDGYNEQFF. The chain couples TRBV2 to TRBJ2-1; D is possibly TRBD1 or TRBD2 (5 bases each). Germline CDR1 reads SNHLY; CDR2 reads FYNNEI. Deletions cut 4 bases from V and 4 bases from J, with 8 bases between. The CDR3 is 13 residues long.

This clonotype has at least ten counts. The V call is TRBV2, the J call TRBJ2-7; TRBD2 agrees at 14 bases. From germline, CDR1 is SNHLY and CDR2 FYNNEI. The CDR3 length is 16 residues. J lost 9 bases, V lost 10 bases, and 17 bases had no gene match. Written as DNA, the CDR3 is TGTGCCATCTCACTCGGGTCGGGACTAGCGGGAGTAAGGCAGTACTTC. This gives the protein CAISLGSGLAGVRQYF. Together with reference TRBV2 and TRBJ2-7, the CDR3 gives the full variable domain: EPEVTQTPSHQVTQMGQEVILRCVPISNHLYFYWYRQILGQKVEFLVSFYNNEISEKSEIFDDQFSVERPDGSNFTLKIRSTKLEDSAMYFCAISLGSGLAGVRQYFGPGTRLTVT.